This T cell receptor (beta chain) originates from a study of blood T cells in healthy people across ages. Notes on the study in general: Both higher diversity and more naive CD4+ cells marked long-lived donors when set against aged donors.

The study isolated at least 6.5 million PBMCs from each sample. The authors extracted at least 5 micrograms of total RNA per sample. Alongside a J-beta primer mix, a sample-barcoded 5' primer served in a second PCR lasting about 7 to 12 cycles. MiXCR was run by TCRdb on the 5' RACE reads, yielding one entry per CDR3 protein. The sample yields 710,000 or so distinct CDR3 sequences, approximately 22% seen once. The CDR3 runs to 14 residues. Germline V lookup: CDR1 LNHNV, CDR2 YYDKDF (reference sequence). V shed 5 bases, J shed 2 bases, and the junction held 4 bases outside the gene matches. This clonotype has a handful of counts. Its antigen is as yet unknown.

The chain combines TRBV15 with TRBJ1-1, with 8 bases matching TRBD1. This TCR derives from a man in his 70s in good health. Sequencing was done on a sample of blood. The CDR3 here is CATSRTGSNTEAFF. The CDR3 coding sequence is TGTGCCACCAGCCGGACAGGGAGCAACACTGAAGCTTTCTTT.